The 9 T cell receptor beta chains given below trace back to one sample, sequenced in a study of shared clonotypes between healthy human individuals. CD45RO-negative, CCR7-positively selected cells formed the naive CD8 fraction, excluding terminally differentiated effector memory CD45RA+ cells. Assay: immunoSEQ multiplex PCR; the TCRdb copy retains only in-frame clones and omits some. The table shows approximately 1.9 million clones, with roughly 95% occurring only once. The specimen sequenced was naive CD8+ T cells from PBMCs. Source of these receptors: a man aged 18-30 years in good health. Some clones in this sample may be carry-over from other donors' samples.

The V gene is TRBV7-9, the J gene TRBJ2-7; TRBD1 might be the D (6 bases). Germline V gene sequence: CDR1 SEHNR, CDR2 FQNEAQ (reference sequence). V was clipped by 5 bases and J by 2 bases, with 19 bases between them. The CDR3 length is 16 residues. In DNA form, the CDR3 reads TGTGCCAGCAGCCTCCCTCCGGTTGGGGGCGCCTACGAGCAGTACTTC. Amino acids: CASSLPPVGGAYEQYF.

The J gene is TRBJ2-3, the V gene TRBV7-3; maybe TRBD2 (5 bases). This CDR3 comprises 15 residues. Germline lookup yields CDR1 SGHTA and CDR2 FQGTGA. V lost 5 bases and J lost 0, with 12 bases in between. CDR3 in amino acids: CASSAVRTSTDTQYF. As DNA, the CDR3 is TGTGCCAGCAGCGCCGTTAGGACTAGCACAGATACGCAGTATTTT. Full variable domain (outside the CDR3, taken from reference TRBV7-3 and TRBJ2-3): GAGVSQTPSNKVTEKGKYVELRCDPISGHTALYWYRQSLGQGPEFLIYFQGTGAADDSGLPNDRFFAVRPEGSVSTLKIQRTERGDSAVYLCASSAVRTSTDTQYFGPGTRLTVL.

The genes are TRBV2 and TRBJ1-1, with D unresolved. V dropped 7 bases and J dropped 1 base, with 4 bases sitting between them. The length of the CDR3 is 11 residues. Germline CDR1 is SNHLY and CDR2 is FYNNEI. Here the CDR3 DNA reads TGTGCCAGCAATGGGAACACTGAAGCTTTCTTT. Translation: CASNGNTEAFF.

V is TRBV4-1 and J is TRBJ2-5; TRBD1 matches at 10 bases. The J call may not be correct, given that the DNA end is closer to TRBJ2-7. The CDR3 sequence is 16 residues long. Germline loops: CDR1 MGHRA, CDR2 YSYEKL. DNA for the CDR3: TGCGCCAGCAGCCATCCCCCGACAGGGGGCTTGGACGAGCAGTACTTC. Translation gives CASSHPPTGGLDEQYF.

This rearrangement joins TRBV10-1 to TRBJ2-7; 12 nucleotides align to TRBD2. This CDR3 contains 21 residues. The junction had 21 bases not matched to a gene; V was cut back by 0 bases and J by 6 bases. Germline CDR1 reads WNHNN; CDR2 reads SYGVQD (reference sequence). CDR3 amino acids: CASSESTGGTTSGSCLSEQYF. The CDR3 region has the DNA TGCGCCAGCAGTGAGTCGACAGGGGGCACGACTAGCGGGAGTTGTTTGAGCGAGCAGTACTTC.

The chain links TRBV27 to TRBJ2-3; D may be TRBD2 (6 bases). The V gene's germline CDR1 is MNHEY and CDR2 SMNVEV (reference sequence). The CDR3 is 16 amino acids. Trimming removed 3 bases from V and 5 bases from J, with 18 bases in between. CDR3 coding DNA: TGTGCCAGCAGTTTCTCCCTCACGGGAGACATAGATACGCAGTATTTT. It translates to CASSFSLTGDIDTQYF.

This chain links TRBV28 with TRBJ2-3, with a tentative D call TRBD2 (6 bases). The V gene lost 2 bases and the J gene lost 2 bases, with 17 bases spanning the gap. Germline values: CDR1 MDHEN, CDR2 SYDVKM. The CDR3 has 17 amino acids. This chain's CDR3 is CASSLPFGTQLTDTQYF. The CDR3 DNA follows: TGTGCCAGCAGTTTACCCTTCGGGACTCAGCTCACAGATACGCAGTATTTT.

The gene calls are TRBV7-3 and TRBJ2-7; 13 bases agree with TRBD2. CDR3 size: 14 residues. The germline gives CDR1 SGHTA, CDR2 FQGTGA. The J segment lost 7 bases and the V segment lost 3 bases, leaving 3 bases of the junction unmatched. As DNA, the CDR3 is TGTGCCAGCAGCTTGGGACTAGCGGGATCGGAGCAGTACTTC. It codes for CASSLGLAGSEQYF. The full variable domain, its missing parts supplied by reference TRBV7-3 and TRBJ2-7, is GAGVSQTPSNKVTEKGKYVELRCDPISGHTALYWYRQSLGQGPEFLIYFQGTGAADDSGLPNDRFFAVRPEGSVSTLKIQRTERGDSAVYLCASSLGLAGSEQYFGPGTRLTVT.

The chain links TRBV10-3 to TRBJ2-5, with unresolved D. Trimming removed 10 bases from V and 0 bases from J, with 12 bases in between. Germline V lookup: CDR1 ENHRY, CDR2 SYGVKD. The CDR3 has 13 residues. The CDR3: CANRPSDQETQYF. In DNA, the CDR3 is TGTGCCAACCGACCCAGCGACCAAGAGACCCAGTACTTC.